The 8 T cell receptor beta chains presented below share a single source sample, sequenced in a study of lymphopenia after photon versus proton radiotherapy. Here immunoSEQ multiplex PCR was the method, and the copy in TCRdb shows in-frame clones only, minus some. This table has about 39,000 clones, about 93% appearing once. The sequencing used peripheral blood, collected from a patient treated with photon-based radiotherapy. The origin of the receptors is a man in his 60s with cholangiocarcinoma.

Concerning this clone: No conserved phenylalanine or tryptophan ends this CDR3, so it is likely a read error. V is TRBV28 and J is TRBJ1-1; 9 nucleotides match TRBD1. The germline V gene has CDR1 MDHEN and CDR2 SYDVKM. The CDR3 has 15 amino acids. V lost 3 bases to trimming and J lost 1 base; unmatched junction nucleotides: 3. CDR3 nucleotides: TGTGCCAGCAGTTTCCTGGACAGGGGGAACACTGAAGCTTTCTCT. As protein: CASSFLDRGNTEAFS.

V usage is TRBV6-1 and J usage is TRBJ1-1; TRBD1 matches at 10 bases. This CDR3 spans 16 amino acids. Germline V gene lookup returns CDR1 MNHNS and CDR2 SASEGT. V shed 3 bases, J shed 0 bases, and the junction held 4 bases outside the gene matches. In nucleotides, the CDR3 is TGTGCCAGCAGTGACGGGACAGGGGCCATGAACACTGAAGCTTTCTTT. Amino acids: CASSDGTGAMNTEAFF.

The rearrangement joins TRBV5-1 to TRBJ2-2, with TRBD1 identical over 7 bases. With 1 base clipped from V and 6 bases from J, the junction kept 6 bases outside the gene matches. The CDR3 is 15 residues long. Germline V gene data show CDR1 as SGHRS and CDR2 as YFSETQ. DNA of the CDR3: TGCGCCAGCAGCTTGAGCCGGACAGGTTCCGGGGAGCTGTTTTTT. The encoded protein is CASSLSRTGSGELFF.

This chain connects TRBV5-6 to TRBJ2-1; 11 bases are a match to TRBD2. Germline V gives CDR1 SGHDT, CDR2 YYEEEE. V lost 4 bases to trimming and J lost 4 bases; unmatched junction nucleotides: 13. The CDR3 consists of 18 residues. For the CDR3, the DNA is TGTGCCAGCAGCCGCCCCCCGGGACTAGCGGACTTATACAATGAGCAGTTCTTC. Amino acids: CASSRPPGLADLYNEQFF. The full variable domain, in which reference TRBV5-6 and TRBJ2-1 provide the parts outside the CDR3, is DAGVTQSPTHLIKTRGQQVTLRCSPKSGHDTVSWYQQALGQGPQFIFQYYEEEERQRGNFPDRFSGHQFPNYSSELNVNALLLGDSALYLCASSRPPGLADLYNEQFFGPGTRLTVL.

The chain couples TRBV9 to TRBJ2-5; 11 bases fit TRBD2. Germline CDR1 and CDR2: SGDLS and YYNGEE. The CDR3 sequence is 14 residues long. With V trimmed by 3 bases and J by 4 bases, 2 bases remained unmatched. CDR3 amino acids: CASSDGTSGETQYF. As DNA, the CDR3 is TGTGCCAGCAGCGATGGGACTAGCGGAGAGACCCAGTACTTC.

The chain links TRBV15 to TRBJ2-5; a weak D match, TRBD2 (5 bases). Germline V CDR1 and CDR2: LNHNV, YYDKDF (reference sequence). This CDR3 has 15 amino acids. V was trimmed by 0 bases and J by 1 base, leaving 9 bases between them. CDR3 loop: CATSRDGRVQETQYF. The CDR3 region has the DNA TGTGCCACCAGCAGAGATGGGCGGGTCCAAGAGACCCAGTACTTC. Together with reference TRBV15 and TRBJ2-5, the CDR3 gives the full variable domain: DAMVIQNPRYQVTQFGKPVTLSCSQTLNHNVMYWYQQKSSQAPKLLFHYYDKDFNNEADTPDNFQSRRPNTSFCFLDIRSPGLGDTAMYLCATSRDGRVQETQYFGPGTRLLVL.

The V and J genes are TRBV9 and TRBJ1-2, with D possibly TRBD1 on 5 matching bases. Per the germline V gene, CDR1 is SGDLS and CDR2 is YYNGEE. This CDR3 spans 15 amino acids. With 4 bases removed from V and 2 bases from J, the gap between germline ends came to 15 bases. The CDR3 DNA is TGTGCCAGCAGCCCAGGGCAGGCGAGAAACTATGGCTACACCTTC. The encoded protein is CASSPGQARNYGYTF.

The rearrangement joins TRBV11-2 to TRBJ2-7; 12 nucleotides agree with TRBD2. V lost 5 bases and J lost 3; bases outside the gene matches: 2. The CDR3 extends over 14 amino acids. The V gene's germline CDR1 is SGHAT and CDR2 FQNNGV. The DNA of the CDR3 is TGTGCCAGCAGCCGGACTAGCGGGAACTACGAGCAGTACTTC. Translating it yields CASSRTSGNYEQYF.